These 6 T cell receptor beta chains were all obtained from the same sample, sequenced in a study. MiXCR, run by TCRdb on the 5' RACE reads, gives a single entry per CDR3 protein. Of nearly 55,000 distinct CDR3 sequences in the sample, approximately 25% were seen once. The sequenced material came from tumor-infiltrating naive CD4+ T cells sorted from the breast tumor. Subset defined: naive CD4+ T cells, CD4+CD45RA+CD25-. These receptor sequences come from a female donor with breast cancer.

The genes are TRBV28 and TRBJ2-1, with D possibly matching TRBD2 (6 bases). CDR3 size: 13 residues. Germline V lookup: CDR1 MDHEN, CDR2 SYDVKM. V was cut by 8 bases and J by 7 bases, with 15 bases left in between. Here the CDR3 DNA reads TGTGCCAGCCGAGAACCCGGGACTAATGAGCAGTTCTTC. It encodes CASREPGTNEQFF.

This chain links TRBV12-3 or TRBV12-4 with TRBJ2-5; D unclear. Trimming took off 0 bases at V and 6 bases at J, with 11 bases between the two ends. The CDR3 loop spans 14 amino acids. The CDR3 here is CASSLAGIRKTQYF. The CDR3 bases are TGTGCCAGCAGTTTAGCAGGGATCAGGAAGACCCAGTACTTC.

This clonotype was counted only a few times. V and J are TRBV9 and TRBJ1-5, with a weak D call TRBD1 (5 bases). The CDR3 length is 13 residues. Trimming cost V 2 bases and J 6 bases, with 9 bases left between them. Germline loops: CDR1 SGDLS, CDR2 YYNGEE. CDR3 sequence: CASSVQGSQPQHF. The CDR3 DNA follows: TGTGCCAGCAGCGTTCAGGGAAGTCAGCCCCAGCATTTT.

This clonotype has just a few counts. The chain joins TRBV5-1 to TRBJ2-1, with TRBD2 matching over 8 bases. The CDR3 consists of 20 residues. Looked up from germline, CDR1 is SGHRS and CDR2 is YFSETQ. V shed 4 bases, J shed 3 bases, and the junction held 21 bases outside the gene matches. CDR3 DNA: TGCGCCAGCAGCCGGTTTCAGGTAGCGGGACCAACAAAGGGCTACAATGAGCAGTTCTTC. It codes for CASSRFQVAGPTKGYNEQFF.

There are many counts of this clonotype. The rearrangement uses TRBV7-2 and TRBJ2-3, with 7 nucleotides matching TRBD2. This CDR3 is 15 amino acids long. Germline loops: CDR1 SGHTA, CDR2 FQGNSA. Unmatched junction bases numbered 5, after V lost 5 bases and J lost 0 bases. The CDR3 DNA reads TGTGCCAGCAGCCAAGCGGGGCATAGCACAGATACGCAGTATTTT. Its translation is CASSQAGHSTDTQYF. The variable domain in full, with the rest retrieved from reference TRBV7-2 and TRBJ2-3, is GAGVSQSPSNKVTEKGKDVELRCDPISGHTALYWYRQSLGQGLEFLIYFQGNSAPDKSGLPSDRFSAERTGGSVSTLTIQRTQQEDSAVYLCASSQAGHSTDTQYFGPGTRLTVL.

Worth noting for this clonotype: A much larger clone differs from this one at a single base, so this may be a read error. This sequence joins TRBV27 and TRBJ1-2; TRBD1 matches 8 bases. The CDR3 length is 12 residues. The trim removed 10 bases at V and 5 bases at J, leaving 6 bases unmatched. Germline V lookup: CDR1 MNHEY, CDR2 SMNVEV (reference sequence). DNA for the CDR3: TGTGCCATCAGCGACAGGGGTTATGGCTACACCTTC. This translates into CAISDRGYGYTF.